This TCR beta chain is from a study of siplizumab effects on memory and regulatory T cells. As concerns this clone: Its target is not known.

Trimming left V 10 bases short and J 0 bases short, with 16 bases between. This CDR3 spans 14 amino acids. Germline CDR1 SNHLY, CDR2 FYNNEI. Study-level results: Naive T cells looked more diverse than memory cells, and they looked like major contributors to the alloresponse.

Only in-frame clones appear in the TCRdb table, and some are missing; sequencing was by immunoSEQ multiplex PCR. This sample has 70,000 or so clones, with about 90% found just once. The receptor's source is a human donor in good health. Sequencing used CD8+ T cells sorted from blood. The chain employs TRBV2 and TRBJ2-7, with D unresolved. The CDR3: CATVGVESSYEQYF. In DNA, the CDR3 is TGTGCCACCGTTGGGGTAGAAAGCTCCTACGAGCAGTACTTC.